Detailed here is one T cell receptor (beta chain). The clone's antigen remains unknown. No base quality information exists; no much larger clone differs at one position. This record comes from a study of OX40 agonist ivuxolimab in advanced cancers. About the investigation overall: Ivuxolimab was a fully human IgG2 agonistic monoclonal antibody targeting the costimulatory receptor OX40 (CD134). Intravenous ivuxolimab was administered to patients every 2 weeks at six dose levels: 0.01, 0.1, 0.3, 1.5, 3 and 10 mg/kg. Of the approximately 53 patients in dose escalation, some 20 had hepatocellular carcinoma, approximately 15 had melanoma, 9 had renal cell carcinoma and 9 had head and neck cancer. In the dose-escalation cohort, 75% to 90% of patients were male, and the mean age was around 60 years with a range of roughly 23 to 79. Patients were allowed to have had prior anti-PD-1, anti-PD-L1 or anti-CTLA-4 therapy, and around two fifths of the dose-escalation patients had been treated with checkpoint inhibitors. Three dose-escalation patients achieved partial responses, one with hepatocellular carcinoma and two with cutaneous melanoma. The purpose of peripheral TCRbeta sequencing was to test whether ivuxolimab changed TCR sequence diversity and led to clonal T-cell expansion. The paper covers the monotherapy dose-escalation part of the phase I ivuxolimab trial, which included N of about 50 patients. Findings and caveats that apply to the study as a whole: Which antigens the clonally expanded peripheral T cells were specific for was not determined. In the 0.1-3.0 mg/kg groups, partial responders were among the patients with the lowest normalized peripheral clonal expansion, particularly in CD8+ T cells. At doses of 0.1 to 3.0 mg/kg, clonal expansion of both CD4+ and CD8+ blood T cells was observed from baseline to week 6. After ivuxolimab, CD8+ T cells had more expanded clones than CD4+ T cells on average. Low levels of normalized T-cell clonal expansion were also seen in some nonresponding patients.

Genomic DNA was isolated from the sorted cells so that the TCRbeta CDR3 region could be sequenced. The immunoSEQ Assay was used to sequence the TCRbeta CDR3 regions. The source is immuneACCESS, and TCRdb retained only in-frame sequences with V and J called. Part of the clones is not carried over; for the studies checked, unresolved V genes explain less than half of this, and the remainder is unexplained. The sample records 35,000 or so clones, over 75% of which are singletons. The ten largest clones capture roughly 25% of the sample. Taken from cysteine to phenylalanine, the CDR3 has 20 residues. Kept here is only the CDR3 DNA, which spans 60 bases and is read in frame from base 1. V lost 0 bases and J lost 0 bases, and the count of bases not matched to a germline gene is 13. The germline V gene provides CDR1 MGHRA and CDR2 YSYEKL. The trial excluded patients who had a history of autoimmune disease or were on systemic immunosuppression. Peripheral blood for TCR sequencing was collected from all dose cohorts at baseline, on cycle 4 day 1, and on cycle 7 day 1. Samples were obtained from an open-label, multicenter, first-in-human phase I dose-escalation trial of ivuxolimab. Adults with locally advanced or metastatic melanoma, renal cell carcinoma, hepatocellular carcinoma or head and neck squamous cell carcinoma were enrolled in the trial. Before TCR sequencing, CD4+ T cells and CD8+ T cells from peripheral blood were sorted into separate populations.

The TCR comes from an adult with an advanced solid tumor such as melanoma, head and neck, liver or kidney cancer. The sequence joins TRBV4-1 to TRBJ1-4, with 7 junctional bases fitting TRBD1. The sequences come from CD4+ or CD8+ T cells sorted from blood, collected in a trial of the OX40 agonist ivuxolimab. The CDR3 is CASSQEFGAGGNPTNEKLFF. The nucleotide sequence reads TGCGCCAGCAGCCAAGAATTTGGGGCAGGGGGAAACCCAACTAATGAAAAACTGTTTTTT.